This entry lists 3 T cell receptor beta chains sequenced from one sample in a study of cytomegalovirus exposure and HLA in healthy donors (dated by TCRdb to the late 2010s). Libraries were prepared through the immunoSEQ multiplex PCR assay. For the multiplex PCR, a mixture combining 60 forward primers for TCR Vbeta segments and 13 reverse primers for TCR Jbeta segments was used. TCRdb provides this immuneACCESS table in a form limited to in-frame rearrangements. Some clones are lacking; in checked studies, under half of them reflect an unresolved V gene, and why the rest are absent is not known. For this sample the table gives more than 140,000 clones, of which about 75% were detected only once. The top ten constitute around 3.4% of the sample. Sequencing was done on a sample of PBMCs. All receptors derive from a man between 40 and 49 years old in good health and CMV-seronegative.

J is TRBJ1-1 and V is TRBV5-1; weak D call: TRBD1 (5 bases). Germline-derived CDR1 and CDR2 are SGHRS and YFSETQ. V was pared by 0 bases and J by 1 base, with 19 bases between. The CDR3 consists of 18 residues. The CDR3 sequence: CASSLDPRATTGNTEAFF. CDR3 DNA: TGCGCCAGCAGCTTGGACCCCAGGGCCACTACGGGGAACACTGAAGCTTTCTTT.

The rearrangement joins TRBV5-6 to TRBJ1-3; D is unresolved. Deletions cut 1 base from V and 0 bases from J, with 14 bases between. The CDR3 contains 17 residues. CDR1 is SGHDT and CDR2 is YYEEEE in the germline V gene. The CDR3 protein is CASSLSAWRSSGNTIYF. CDR3 DNA: TGTGCCAGCAGCTTGTCGGCCTGGAGAAGCTCTGGAAACACCATATATTTT.

This chain uses TRBV7-7 with TRBJ2-3; 12 bases agree with TRBD2. In germline, CDR1 is SSHAT, CDR2 FNYEAQ (reference sequence). The junction had 12 bases not matched to a gene; V was cut back by 6 bases and J by 2 bases. There are 18 residues in the CDR3. For the CDR3, the DNA is TGTGCCAGCAGATCCAGACTAGCGGGGGACCTCTTCACAGATACGCAGTATTTT. It yields the protein CASRSRLAGDLFTDTQYF. The variable domain in full, completed from reference TRBV7-7 and TRBJ2-3, reads GAGVSQSPRYKVTKRGQDVTLRCDPISSHATLYWYQQALGQGPEFLTYFNYEAQPDKSGLPSDRFSAERPEGSISTLTIQRTEQRDSAMYRCASRSRLAGDLFTDTQYFGPGTRLTVL.